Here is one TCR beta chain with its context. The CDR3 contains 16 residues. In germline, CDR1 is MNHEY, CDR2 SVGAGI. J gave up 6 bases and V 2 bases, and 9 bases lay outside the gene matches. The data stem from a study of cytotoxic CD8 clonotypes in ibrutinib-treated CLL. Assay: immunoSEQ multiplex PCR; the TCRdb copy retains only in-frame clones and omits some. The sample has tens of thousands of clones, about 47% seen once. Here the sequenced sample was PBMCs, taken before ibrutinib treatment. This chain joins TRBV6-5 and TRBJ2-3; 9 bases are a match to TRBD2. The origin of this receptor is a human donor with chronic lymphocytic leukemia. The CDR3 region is CASSYSGGWSGDTQYF. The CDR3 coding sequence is TGTGCCAGCAGTTACAGCGGGGGGTGGAGCGGGGATACGCAGTATTTT.